The 26 T cell receptor beta chains in this list originate from one sample, sequenced in a study of blood T cell repertoires in COVID-19. The protocol was immunoSEQ multiplex PCR, while the TCRdb copy is restricted to in-frame clones and leaves out a portion. The sample yields a few hundred thousand clones, 70% to 90% seen once. Sequences were obtained from peripheral blood. The receptors shown here come from a human donor in a cohort sampled during active COVID-19.

The chain has TRBV12-3 or TRBV12-4 and TRBJ1-2; 7 nucleotides match TRBD1. CDR3 length: 12 amino acids. The V and J ends lost 8 bases and 6 bases, in that order; junction bases with no gene match: 6. This CDR3 reads CASGQGGDGYTF. The CDR3 DNA reads TGTGCCAGCGGTCAGGGGGGAGATGGCTACACCTTC.

The rearrangement joins TRBV6-6 to TRBJ2-5; D ambiguous. In germline, CDR1 is MNHNY, CDR2 SVGAGI (reference sequence). CDR3 length equals 11 residues. Deletions cut 2 bases from V and 4 bases from J, with 2 bases between. The CDR3, as DNA: TGTGCCAGCAGTTACCGAGAGACCCAGTACTTC. Translation: CASSYRETQYF.

This sequence joins TRBV10-3 and TRBJ2-7; 8 bases are a match to TRBD2. The CDR3 extends over 17 amino acids. The germline CDR1 and CDR2 sequences are ENHRY and SYGVKD. Trimming removed 5 bases from V and 2 bases from J; junction bases left unmatched: 14. In DNA, the CDR3 is TGTGCCATCAGTTCGAAAGCGGGAGTGGCTCCCCCCTACGAGCAGTACTTC. Its translation is CAISSKAGVAPPYEQYF.

The chain is built from TRBV5-6 and TRBJ2-7; no reliable D call. V shed 4 bases and J shed 0 bases, with 20 bases lying between them. The germline CDR1 and CDR2 sequences are SGHDT and YYEEEE. The CDR3 has 17 amino acids. The CDR3 DNA sequence: TGTGCCAGCAGCCAGAATTGGCGTGGCGAGGCCTCCTACGAGCAGTACTTC. Its protein is CASSQNWRGEASYEQYF.

This chain joins TRBV28 and TRBJ2-1; a possible D gene is TRBD2 (6 bases). V was trimmed by 5 bases and J by 6 bases, leaving 17 bases between them. The CDR3 loop spans 15 amino acids. Germline CDR1 is MDHEN and CDR2 is SYDVKM. The CDR3, as DNA: TGTGCCAGCAGTCCCCCGAGTGGGGGGACCAATGAGCAGTTCTTC. It is translated as CASSPPSGGTNEQFF.

In its sample, this clone was seen once. The chain employs TRBV4-1 and TRBJ2-6, with D unclear. The V end was cut by 1 base, the J end by 0 bases, with 16 bases between. This CDR3 is built from 19 residues. CDR1 and CDR2 from the germline V gene are MGHRA and YSYEKL. The CDR3 DNA sequence: TGCGCCAGCAGCCAAGGTCTAGGAGACTTTTACTCTGGGGCCAACGTCCTGACTTTC. As protein: CASSQGLGDFYSGANVLTF.

The rearrangement links TRBV30 to TRBJ1-2; D call uncertain. Deletions cut 4 bases from V and 7 bases from J, with 10 bases between. Germline CDR1 is GTSNPN and CDR2 is SVGIG (reference sequence). This CDR3 has 11 residues. In nucleotides, the CDR3 is TGTGCCTGGAACGGAAGAGGTGGCTACACCTTC. This translates into CAWNGRGGYTF. The full variable domain, rest sourced from reference TRBV30 and TRBJ1-2, is SQTIHQWPATLVQPVGSPLSLECTVEGTSNPNLYWYRQAAGRGLQLLFYSVGIGQISSEVPQNLSASRPQDRQFILSSKKLLLSDSGFYLCAWNGRGGYTFGSGTRLTVV.

Concerning this clone itself: The junction departs from germline at one end; a sequencing error may be responsible. This rearrangement joins TRBV7-7 to TRBJ2-1; the D gene is possibly TRBD1 (5 bases). The CDR3 consists of 13 residues. Germline values: CDR1 SSHAT, CDR2 FNYEAQ (reference sequence). CDR3 loop: CASSLNPGNEQFF. The CDR3 DNA reads TGTGCTAGCAGCTTAAATCCAGGGAATGAGCAGTTCTTC.

The CDR3 coding sequence is TGTGCCAGCTCCGCATGGACAGCTGGAAACACCATATATTTT. Translation: CASSAWTAGNTIYF. This chain uses TRBV18 with TRBJ1-3, with a weak D call TRBD1 (6 bases). This CDR3 spans 14 amino acids. V was cut by 6 bases and J by 2 bases, with 11 bases left in between. The germline CDR1 and CDR2 sequences are KGHSH and LQKENI.

This chain connects TRBV6-4 to TRBJ2-3, with TRBD2 matching 14 bases. Trimming removed 6 bases from V and 4 bases from J; junction bases left unmatched: 3. Germline values: CDR1 MRHNA, CDR2 SNTAGT. There are 15 residues in the CDR3. In DNA form, the CDR3 reads TGTGCCAGCAGCCCGACTAGCGGGGGGGCAGATACGCAGTATTTT. As protein: CASSPTSGGADTQYF.

V and J are TRBV7-9 and TRBJ2-3, with 7 bases matching TRBD1. Germline loops: CDR1 SEHNR, CDR2 FQNEAQ (reference sequence). The V and J ends lost 2 bases and 1 base, in that order; junction bases with no gene match: 3. CDR3 length: 15 amino acids. This chain's CDR3 is CASSLSQGGTDTQYF. The DNA of the CDR3 is TGTGCCAGCAGCTTATCCCAGGGGGGCACAGATACGCAGTATTTT.

This sequence joins TRBV28 and TRBJ1-5, with D maybe TRBD1 (6 bases). In germline, CDR1 is MDHEN, CDR2 SYDVKM. This CDR3 spans 14 amino acids. The V end was cut by 9 bases, the J end by 4 bases, with 16 bases between. CDR3 DNA sequence: TGTGCCAGTCGACAGGCCATAGCTAATCAGCCCCAGCATTTT. Translating gives CASRQAIANQPQHF.

J is TRBJ1-5 and V is TRBV10-2, with 12 bases fitting TRBD1. Germline values: CDR1 WSHSY, CDR2 SAAADI. The CDR3 is 15 amino acids. Trimming at V came to 6 bases and at J to 7 bases, leaving 7 bases not matched to a gene. The CDR3: CASRGDRGREQPQHF. The CDR3 DNA reads TGCGCCAGCAGGGGGGACAGGGGGCGAGAACAGCCCCAGCATTTT.

The chain combines TRBV9 with TRBJ1-5; the match to TRBD1 covers 9 bases. Germline lookup yields CDR1 SGDLS and CDR2 YYNGEE. The junction had 8 bases not matched to a gene; V was cut back by 4 bases and J by 6 bases. CDR3 length: 15 amino acids. The CDR3 sequence is CASSLIRDRAQPQHF. CDR3 in DNA: TGTGCCAGCAGCCTGATCCGGGACAGGGCTCAGCCCCAGCATTTT.

The chain recombines TRBV30 with TRBJ1-5; 7 positions agree with TRBD1. Germline CDR1 GTSNPN, CDR2 SVGIG (reference sequence). The ends lost 1 base at V and 2 bases at J; junction bases unmatched: 5. The CDR3 is 15 residues long. This CDR3 reads CAWSGTGLRNQPQHF. The CDR3 bases are TGTGCCTGGAGTGGGACAGGCTTACGCAATCAGCCCCAGCATTTT. Full variable domain (rest looked up from reference TRBV30 and TRBJ1-5): SQTIHQWPATLVQPVGSPLSLECTVEGTSNPNLYWYRQAAGRGLQLLFYSVGIGQISSEVPQNLSASRPQDRQFILSSKKLLLSDSGFYLCAWSGTGLRNQPQHFGDGTRLSIL.

This clone was detected a few times. The CDR3 DNA follows: TGTGCCAGCAGTGAAACTAGCGGGAGCACCGGGGAGCTGTTTTTT. Encoded protein: CASSETSGSTGELFF. The chain is built from TRBV6-1 and TRBJ2-2; 11 bases fit TRBD2. Germline loops: CDR1 MNHNS, CDR2 SASEGT. This CDR3 has 15 residues. V dropped 2 bases and J dropped 4; count of bases not matched to a gene: 0.

The J gene is TRBJ2-3, the V gene TRBV7-8; TRBD2 matches 7 bases. Looked up from germline, CDR1 is SGHVS and CDR2 is FQNEAQ. V shed 4 bases, J shed 3 bases, and the junction held 10 bases outside the gene matches. The CDR3 is made up of 16 amino acids. CDR3 in DNA: TGTGCCAGCAGCTCATGGGGACTACAGCGGACAGATACGCAGTATTTT. Its translation is CASSSWGLQRTDTQYF.

V and J are TRBV5-1 and TRBJ2-7, with TRBD1 matching over 8 bases. This CDR3 is built from 15 residues. Germline V lookup: CDR1 SGHRS, CDR2 YFSETQ. V was clipped by 3 bases and J by 5 bases; unmatched bases: 10. The CDR3: CASSSGQGRLDEQYF. The CDR3 coding sequence is TGCGCCAGCAGCTCAGGACAGGGAAGACTCGACGAGCAGTACTTC.

The chain combines TRBV5-1 with TRBJ2-3; possible D gene TRBD2, 5 bases. Germline CDR1 reads SGHRS; CDR2 reads YFSETQ. This CDR3 is 14 amino acids long. Deletions cut 2 bases from V and 3 bases from J, with 10 bases between. The CDR3 loop is CASSFVAMTDTQYF. The CDR3 nucleotides are TGCGCCAGCAGCTTTGTAGCGATGACAGATACGCAGTATTTT.

The V gene is TRBV27, the J gene TRBJ2-7; TRBD2 matches 10 bases. The CDR3 covers 17 residues. Trimming at V came to 5 bases and at J to 0 bases, leaving 10 bases not matched to a gene. Germline assignment: CDR1 MNHEY and CDR2 SMNVEV (reference sequence). DNA for the CDR3: TGTGCCAGCAGTCTCATAGGGATAGCGGGAGGCTCCTACGAGCAGTACTTC. The encoded protein is CASSLIGIAGGSYEQYF.

J is TRBJ2-2 and V is TRBV5-3; maybe TRBD2 (6 bases). TRBV5-3 is designated an ORF whose function remains uncertain. V lost 4 bases and J 5 bases, leaving 30 bases between the germline ends. This CDR3 spans 20 amino acids. CDR3 sequence (DNA): TGTGCCAGAAGCCGCAACGGGAGAGTCTTTCGGACCACCTCAACCGGGGAGCTGTTTTTT. It specifies CARSRNGRVFRTTSTGELFF.

J is TRBJ1-1 and V is TRBV29-1; 9 nucleotides match TRBD1. Trimming removed 5 bases from V and 1 base from J; junction bases left unmatched: 2. The CDR3 loop spans 13 amino acids. CDR1 is SQVTM, CDR2 ANQGSEA, per germline. CDR3: CSVWTGENTEAFF. In DNA, the CDR3 is TGCAGCGTTTGGACAGGGGAGAACACTGAAGCTTTCTTT.

This chain joins TRBV5-4 and TRBJ1-1; D not certain. The V gene's germline CDR1 is SGHNT and CDR2 YYREEE (reference sequence). This CDR3 contains 16 residues. Trimming took 1 base from V and 1 from J, leaving 14 bases between them. The CDR3 nucleotides read TGTGCCAGCAGCTTGATGGCAGCGGTCGGGAACACTGAAGCTTTCTTT. Protein: CASSLMAAVGNTEAFF. Full variable domain (rest looked up from reference TRBV5-4 and TRBJ1-1): ETGVTQSPTHLIKTRGQQVTLRCSSQSGHNTVSWYQQALGQGPQFIFQYYREEENGRGNFPPRFSGLQFPNYSSELNVNALELDDSALYLCASSLMAAVGNTEAFFGQGTRLTVV.

This clone showed up just a few times. V usage is TRBV7-7 and J usage is TRBJ2-2; tentatively, D is TRBD2 (5 bases). The CDR3 contains 13 residues. CDR1 SSHAT and CDR2 FNYEAQ come from the germline V gene (reference sequence). The CDR3 reads CAAGGRNTGELFF. DNA of the CDR3: TGTGCTGCTGGCGGGCGAAACACCGGGGAGCTGTTTTTT.

This clone occurred once. The J gene is TRBJ1-1, the V gene TRBV28; 9 positions agree with TRBD1. V gave up 5 bases and J gave up 5 bases; unmatched junction bases: 9. CDR3 length: 15 amino acids. CDR1 is MDHEN and CDR2 is SYDVKM in the germline V gene. The CDR3 loop reads CASSRHRGRMTEAFF. The CDR3 DNA sequence: TGTGCCAGCAGTCGGCACAGGGGGCGGATGACTGAAGCTTTCTTT.

The CDR3 DNA reads TGTGCCAGCAGTTATAAGCCTAGCACTGAGCAGTTCTTC. As protein: CASSYKPSTEQFF. This chain uses TRBV6-5 with TRBJ2-1, with D tentatively TRBD2 (5 bases). The ends were cut back, 3 bases at V and 9 bases at J, with 12 bases in the middle. The germline CDR1 and CDR2 sequences are MNHEY and SVGAGI. This CDR3 is built from 13 residues.